The present T cell receptor (beta chain) was sequenced within a study of PD-1 blockade in classical Hodgkin lymphoma. The wider study: Intravenous delivery of nivolumab at 3 mg/kg to patients occurred every 2 weeks. Study outcomes and limitations: Anyone who began nivolumab under 1 year after ASCT was excluded. Patients with a complete response exhibited baseline diversity comparable to newly diagnosed patients.

In the case of this clone: Its antigen is undetermined.

CDR3 size: 13 residues. The ends were cut back, 5 bases at V and 9 bases at J, with 11 bases in the middle. Germline V CDR1 and CDR2: MNHNY, SVGAGI (reference sequence). Repertoires were generated with immunoSEQ multiplex PCR, while TCRdb's copy carries only in-frame clones and drops some. The top ten clones hold 15% to 20% of a sample with 13,000 or so clones, approximately 81% of them seen once. Time point: cycle 4 day 1 (C4D1), after around six weeks of nivolumab. Brentuximab vedotin exposure varied, and every patient relapsed after autologous stem cell transplantation. Progressive disease, partial response or complete response was each patient's best response.

The clonotype comes from a human donor with classical Hodgkin lymphoma. The sample consisted of peripheral blood mononuclear cells (PBMCs), taken before the fourth cycle of nivolumab. The chain is built from TRBV6-6 and TRBJ1-6; D uncertain. CDR3 DNA: TGTGCCAGCAGTCCATCCGAGGGTTCACCCCTCCACTTT. It codes for CASSPSEGSPLHF.